The next 8 T cell receptor beta chains were all read from a single sample in a study of cytomegalovirus exposure and HLA in healthy donors. Amplification used 60 Vbeta primers and 13 Jbeta primers. The method was immunoSEQ multiplex PCR; TCRdb's version includes in-frame clones alone and lacks a portion of them. This table holds roughly 220,000 clones, 82% found once. The sample was PBMCs. The receptors shown here come from a woman aged 40 to 50 in good health and CMV-seronegative.

The V gene is TRBV7-8, the J gene TRBJ1-5; weak D call: TRBD1 (6 bases). V lost 2 bases, J lost 2 bases, and 13 bases lay in between. CDR1 SGHVS and CDR2 FQNEAQ come from the germline V gene. The CDR3 extends over 16 amino acids. CDR3 region: CASSLLGGFGNQPQHF. The CDR3 DNA follows: TGTGCCAGCAGCTTATTAGGGGGTTTCGGCAATCAGCCCCAGCATTTT.

This clone was observed a handful of times. The chain combines TRBV11-2 with TRBJ2-1, with unresolved D. The V end was cut by 5 bases, the J end by 8 bases, with 7 bases between. The CDR3 is 11 amino acids. Germline lookup yields CDR1 SGHAT and CDR2 FQNNGV. This CDR3 is CASSSGDEQFF. The CDR3 DNA sequence: TGTGCCAGCAGCAGTGGAGATGAGCAGTTCTTC. The variable domain in full, completed from reference TRBV11-2 and TRBJ2-1, reads EAGVAQSPRYKIIEKRQSVAFWCNPISGHATLYWYQQILGQGPKLLIQFQNNGVVDDSQLPKDRFSAERLKGVDSTLKIQPAKLEDSAVYLCASSSGDEQFFGPGTRLTVL.

The chain is built from TRBV7-9 and TRBJ2-7; 10 nucleotides agree with TRBD2. The germline CDR1 and CDR2 sequences are SEHNR and FQNEAQ (reference sequence). CDR3 size: 15 residues. Trimming cost V 3 bases and J 6 bases; bases outside gene matches: 8. DNA for the CDR3: TGTGCCAGCAGCTTTCTGAGCGGGAGGGCGGGCGAGCAGTACTTC. As protein: CASSFLSGRAGEQYF.

CDR3 nucleotide sequence: TGCGCCAGCAGCTTGGCCAGCGGGACTGCCGCCTACGAGCAGTACTTC. This encodes CASSLASGTAAYEQYF. J is TRBJ2-7 and V is TRBV5-1; 7 nucleotides agree with TRBD2. The junction had 8 bases not matched to a gene; V was cut back by 0 bases and J by 2 bases. Germline V gene sequence: CDR1 SGHRS, CDR2 YFSETQ. The CDR3 has 16 amino acids.

This clone was seen just once. The chain employs TRBV20-1 and TRBJ1-1, with 7 bases that match TRBD1. The V gene's germline CDR1 is DFQATT and CDR2 SNEGSKA (reference sequence). This CDR3 spans 11 amino acids. V dropped 6 bases and J dropped 10; count of bases not matched to a gene: 8. The CDR3 reads CSAPTGPRAFF. CDR3 nucleotide sequence: TGCAGTGCGCCGACAGGGCCAAGAGCTTTCTTT.

This sequence joins TRBV28 and TRBJ2-7; possibly TRBD2 for D (6 bases). V dropped 3 bases and J dropped 2 bases, with 20 bases sitting between them. Per germline, CDR1 MDHEN and CDR2 SYDVKM. CDR3 length: 17 amino acids. CDR3 region: CASSFRLGGTRAYEQYF. CDR3 in DNA: TGTGCCAGCAGTTTTCGTCTGGGCGGGACCAGGGCCTACGAGCAGTACTTC.

V and J are TRBV15 and TRBJ2-5, with 8 bases identical to TRBD1. CDR3 length: 15 amino acids. V trimming: 3 bases; J trimming: 5 bases; junction bases outside the gene matches: 8. Germline values: CDR1 LNHNV, CDR2 YYDKDF (reference sequence). The CDR3 spells CATSSPDRAEETQYF. In nucleotides, the CDR3 is TGTGCCACCAGCAGCCCGGACAGGGCGGAGGAGACCCAGTACTTC.

This clone was counted a single time. The chain couples TRBV10-3 to TRBJ1-5; 9 bases fit TRBD1. There are 14 residues in the CDR3. Trimming cost V 4 bases and J 7 bases; bases outside gene matches: 5. CDR1 and CDR2 (germline): ENHRY, SYGVKD. CDR3 sequence (DNA): TGTGCCATCAGTGGGGACAGGGACCTACAGCCCCAGCATTTT. Translating it yields CAISGDRDLQPQHF.